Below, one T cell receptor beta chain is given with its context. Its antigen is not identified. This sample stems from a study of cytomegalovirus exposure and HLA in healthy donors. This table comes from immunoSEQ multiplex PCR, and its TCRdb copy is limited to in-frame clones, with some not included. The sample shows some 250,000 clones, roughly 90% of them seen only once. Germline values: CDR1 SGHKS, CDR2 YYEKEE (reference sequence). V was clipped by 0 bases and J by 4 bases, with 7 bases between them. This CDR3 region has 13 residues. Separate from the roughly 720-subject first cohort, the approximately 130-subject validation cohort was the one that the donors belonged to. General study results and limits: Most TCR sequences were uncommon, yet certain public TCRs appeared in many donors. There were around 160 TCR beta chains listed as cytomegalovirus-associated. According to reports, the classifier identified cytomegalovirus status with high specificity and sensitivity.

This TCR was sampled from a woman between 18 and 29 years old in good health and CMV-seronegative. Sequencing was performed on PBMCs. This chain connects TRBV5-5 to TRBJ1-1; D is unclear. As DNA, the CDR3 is TGTGCCAGCAGCTTGGGCGGGTTCACTGAAGCTTTCTTT. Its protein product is CASSLGGFTEAFF.